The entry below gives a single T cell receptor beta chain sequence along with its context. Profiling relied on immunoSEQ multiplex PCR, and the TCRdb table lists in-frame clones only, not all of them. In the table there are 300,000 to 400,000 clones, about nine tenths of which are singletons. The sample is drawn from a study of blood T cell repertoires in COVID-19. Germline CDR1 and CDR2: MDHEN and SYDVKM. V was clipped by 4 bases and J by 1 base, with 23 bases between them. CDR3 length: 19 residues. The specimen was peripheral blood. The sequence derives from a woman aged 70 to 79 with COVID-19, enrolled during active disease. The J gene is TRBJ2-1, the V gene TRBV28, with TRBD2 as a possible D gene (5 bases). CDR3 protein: CASSSIAPSNGESYNEQFF. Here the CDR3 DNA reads TGTGCCAGCAGTTCGATCGCGCCCTCTAACGGGGAATCCTACAATGAGCAGTTCTTC.